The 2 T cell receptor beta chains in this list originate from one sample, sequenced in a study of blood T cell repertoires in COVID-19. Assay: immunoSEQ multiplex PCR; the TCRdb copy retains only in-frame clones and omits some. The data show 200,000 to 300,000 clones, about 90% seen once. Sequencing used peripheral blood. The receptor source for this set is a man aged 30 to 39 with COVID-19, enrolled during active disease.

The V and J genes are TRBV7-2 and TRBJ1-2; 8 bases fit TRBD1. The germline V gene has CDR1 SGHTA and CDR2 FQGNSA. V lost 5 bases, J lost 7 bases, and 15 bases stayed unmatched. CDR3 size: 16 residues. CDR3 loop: CASSANFRRTGFGYTF. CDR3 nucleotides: TGTGCCAGCAGCGCCAACTTTCGACGGACAGGGTTTGGCTACACCTTC. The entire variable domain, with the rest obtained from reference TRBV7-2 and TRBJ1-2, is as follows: GAGVSQSPSNKVTEKGKDVELRCDPISGHTALYWYRQSLGQGLEFLIYFQGNSAPDKSGLPSDRFSAERTGGSVSTLTIQRTQQEDSAVYLCASSANFRRTGFGYTFGSGTRLTVV.

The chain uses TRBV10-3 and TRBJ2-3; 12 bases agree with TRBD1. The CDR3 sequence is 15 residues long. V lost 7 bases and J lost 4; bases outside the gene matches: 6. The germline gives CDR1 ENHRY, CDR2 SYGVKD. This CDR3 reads CAIMTGTGGSDTQYF. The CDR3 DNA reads TGTGCCATCATGACCGGGACAGGGGGCTCAGATACGCAGTATTTT.